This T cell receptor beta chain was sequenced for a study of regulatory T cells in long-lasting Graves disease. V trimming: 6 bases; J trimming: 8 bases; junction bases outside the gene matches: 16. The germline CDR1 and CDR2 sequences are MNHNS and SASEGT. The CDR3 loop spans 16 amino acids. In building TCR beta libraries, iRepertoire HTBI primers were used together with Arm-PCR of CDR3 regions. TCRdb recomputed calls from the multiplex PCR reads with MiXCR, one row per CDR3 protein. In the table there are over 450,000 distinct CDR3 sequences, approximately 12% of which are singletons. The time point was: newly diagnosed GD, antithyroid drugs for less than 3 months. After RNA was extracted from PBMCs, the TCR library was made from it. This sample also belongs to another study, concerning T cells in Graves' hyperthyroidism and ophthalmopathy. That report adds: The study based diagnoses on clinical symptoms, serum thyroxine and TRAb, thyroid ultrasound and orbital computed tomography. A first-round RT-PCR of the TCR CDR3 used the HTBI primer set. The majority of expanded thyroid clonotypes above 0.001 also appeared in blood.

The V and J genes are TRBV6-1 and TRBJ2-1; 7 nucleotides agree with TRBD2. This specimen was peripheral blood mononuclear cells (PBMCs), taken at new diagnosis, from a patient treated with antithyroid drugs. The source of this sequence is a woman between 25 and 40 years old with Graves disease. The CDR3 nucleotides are TGTGCCAGCAGCCGACTCTTCCTAGCGGCAGAGGATGAGCAGTTCTTC. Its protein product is CASSRLFLAAEDEQFF.